This TCR beta chain derives from a study of blood T cell repertoires in COVID-19. In the authors' workflow: Reference gene primers were amplified, and this amplification served to estimate nucleated cell counts. Using immunoSEQ multiplex PCR, the repertoire was profiled, and TCRdb retains in-frame clones only, with some absent. That table is the source of V, J and clone size, and D and trimming were worked out from the DNA. The repertoire holds about 120,000 clones, with approximately 87% as singletons. With V trimmed by 0 bases and J by 6 bases, 13 bases remained unmatched. Germline CDR1 reads SGHRS; CDR2 reads YFSETQ. The CDR3 length is 18 residues. This clone has a single count.

The clonotype was recovered from a man in his fifties or sixties with acute or convalescent COVID-19. The genes are TRBV5-1 and TRBJ2-3; 10 nucleotides align to TRBD1. Source material: peripheral blood. The CDR3 loop reads CASSLDNLGQGYVDTQYF. Written as DNA, the CDR3 is TGCGCCAGCAGCTTGGATAACCTGGGACAGGGGTATGTCGATACGCAGTATTTT. The variable domain in full, completed from reference TRBV5-1 and TRBJ2-3, reads KAGVTQTPRYLIKTRGQQVTLSCSPISGHRSVSWYQQTPGQGLQFLFEYFSETQRNKGNFPGRFSGRQFSNSRSEMNVSTLELGDSALYLCASSLDNLGQGYVDTQYFGPGTRLTVL.